Listed here is a single TCR beta chain. In the authors' workflow: Reference gene primers were amplified, and this amplification served to estimate nucleated cell counts. Method: immunoSEQ multiplex PCR; TCRdb's copy keeps in-frame clones and lacks some. That table furnishes V, J and clone size, whereas the DNA furnished D and trimming. Of about 220,000 clones listed, 83% were seen once; the top ten hold 3.6%. The CDR3 sequence is 11 residues long. Looked up from germline, CDR1 is DFQATT and CDR2 is SNEGSKA (reference sequence). V shed 6 bases, J shed 9 bases, and the junction held 5 bases outside the gene matches. Before they entered the study, exposed participants had met a COVID-19 case within 2 weeks. The data derive from a study of blood T cell repertoires in COVID-19. Study-level information: COVID-19 samples from acute and convalescent phases originated in the United States, Italy and Spain. Sources were T cells, B-cell-depleted T cells, or PBMCs; the material itself was cDNA or gDNA.

The receptor's source is a middle-aged woman who had been exposed to COVID-19. This rearrangement joins TRBV20-1 to TRBJ1-5, with 7 bases fitting TRBD1. What was sequenced was PBMCs or T cells enriched from blood (not recorded which). CDR3 sequence reads: CSARQGGPQHF. The CDR3 bases are TGCAGTGCGCGGCAGGGGGGGCCCCAGCATTTT.